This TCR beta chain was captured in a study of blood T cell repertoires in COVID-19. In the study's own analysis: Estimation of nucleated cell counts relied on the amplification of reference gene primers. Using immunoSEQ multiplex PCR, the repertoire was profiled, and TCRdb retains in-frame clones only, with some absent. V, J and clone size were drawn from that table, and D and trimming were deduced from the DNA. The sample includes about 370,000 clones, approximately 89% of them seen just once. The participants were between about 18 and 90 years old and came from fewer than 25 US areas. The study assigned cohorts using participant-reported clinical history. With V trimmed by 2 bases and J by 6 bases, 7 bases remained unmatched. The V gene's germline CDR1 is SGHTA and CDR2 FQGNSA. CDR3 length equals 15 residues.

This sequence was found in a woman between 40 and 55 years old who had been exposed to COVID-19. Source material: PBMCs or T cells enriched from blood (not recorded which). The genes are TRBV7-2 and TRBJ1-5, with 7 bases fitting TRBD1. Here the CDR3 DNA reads TGTGCCAGCAGCTTACTCCGGGACAGCCGTCAGCCCCAGCATTTT. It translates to CASSLLRDSRQPQHF.